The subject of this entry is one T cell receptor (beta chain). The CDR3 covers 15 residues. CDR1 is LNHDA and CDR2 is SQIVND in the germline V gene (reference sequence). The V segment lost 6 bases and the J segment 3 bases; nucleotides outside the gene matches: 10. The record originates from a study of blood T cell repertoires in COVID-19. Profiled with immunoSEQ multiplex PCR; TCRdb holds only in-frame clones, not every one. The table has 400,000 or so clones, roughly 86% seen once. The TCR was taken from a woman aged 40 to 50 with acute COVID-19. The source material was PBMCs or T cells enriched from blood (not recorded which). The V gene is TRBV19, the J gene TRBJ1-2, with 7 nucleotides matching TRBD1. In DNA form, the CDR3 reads TGTGCCAGTAGACCGGATTTTGGGACAGACTATGGCTACACCTTC. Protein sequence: CASRPDFGTDYGYTF.